These T cell receptor beta chains were read from a single sample in a study of T cell repertoires in cytomegalovirus infection. TCRdb used MiXCR to reprocess the reads, holding one entry per CDR3 protein. The sample holds fewer than 700,000 distinct CDR3 sequences, approximately 25% seen once. The source material was CD8+ T cells from PBMCs. The receptors were gathered from a human donor in good health (CMV status not recorded). Some clones in this sample may be carry-over from other donors' samples. The CDR3 runs from the conserved cysteine through the conserved F or W. Fields, in order: V gene, CDR3 protein.

v_call: TRBV28; cdr3_aa: CASRVTGELYGYTF
v_call: TRBV29-1; cdr3_aa: CSVPAENTEAFF
v_call: TRBV6-5; cdr3_aa: CASSYYGSNTGELFF
v_call: TRBV20-1; cdr3_aa: CSAPGRAYEQYF
v_call: TRBV28; cdr3_aa: CASSLWGGANTEAFF
v_call: TRBV7-8; cdr3_aa: CASSPPSAPLGETQYF
v_call: TRBV29-1; cdr3_aa: CSVEDPEEGNAYEQYF
v_call: TRBV27; cdr3_aa: CASSFQGGTDTQYF
v_call: TRBV7-4; cdr3_aa: CVSTPSGASYNEQFF
v_call: TRBV2; cdr3_aa: CATPVPFFTDTQYF
v_call: TRBV20-1; cdr3_aa: CSASRGRYNEQFF
v_call: TRBV13; cdr3_aa: CASNEGGQGHSPGNTEAFF
v_call: TRBV7-2; cdr3_aa: CASSLWGGETDTQYF
v_call: TRBV12-3/TRBV12-4; cdr3_aa: CASSSMGGATGELFF
v_call: TRBV6-6; cdr3_aa: CASSYSGRSEYF
v_call: TRBV12-5; cdr3_aa: CASDTGYQETQYF
v_call: TRBV4-2; cdr3_aa: CASSQAFPEGTDTQYF
v_call: TRBV29-1; cdr3_aa: CCVAGTSGEPSTDTQYF
v_call: TRBV7-3; cdr3_aa: CANSLQGGENTGELFF
v_call: TRBV28; cdr3_aa: CASSFGGMGGYTF
v_call: TRBV5-5; cdr3_aa: CASSLDSPIYEQYF
v_call: TRBV7-9; cdr3_aa: CASILNGGALVNNEQFF
v_call: TRBV15; cdr3_aa: CATSRVTGNNQPQHF
v_call: TRBV7-2; cdr3_aa: CASSDPGQRPEAFF
v_call: TRBV7-9; cdr3_aa: CASSPRDSSTDTQYF
v_call: TRBV6-2/TRBV6-3; cdr3_aa: CASSYSISGTEAFF
v_call: TRBV11-2; cdr3_aa: CASTVTGSDEQYF
v_call: TRBV15; cdr3_aa: CATRPDAGDIQYF
v_call: TRBV28; cdr3_aa: CASNRGVTPTDTQYF
v_call: TRBV28; cdr3_aa: CASSLPRTELYNEQFF
v_call: TRBV27; cdr3_aa: CASSLAGTRDEQFF
v_call: TRBV6-2/TRBV6-3; cdr3_aa: CASSYWTSGEDTQYF
v_call: TRBV7-2; cdr3_aa: CANSLALGRNTEAFF
v_call: TRBV28; cdr3_aa: CASSFRTSGDDEQFF
v_call: TRBV20-1; cdr3_aa: CSAREDRGFEGYTF
v_call: TRBV7-6; cdr3_aa: CANSPTSTGELFF
v_call: TRBV6-5; cdr3_aa: CATARAAWIEAFF
v_call: TRBV28; cdr3_aa: CASRLKGVRETQYF
v_call: TRBV7-6; cdr3_aa: CASSSRGTGEKLFF
v_call: TRBV19; cdr3_aa: CASRRQSDSNQPQHF
v_call: TRBV4-3; cdr3_aa: CASSQDRGQGAPADF
v_call: TRBV20-1; cdr3_aa: CSARVRGGIGEQFF
v_call: TRBV28; cdr3_aa: CASRPVRAWEAEKLFF
v_call: TRBV7-2; cdr3_aa: CASSLVDYTDTQYF
v_call: TRBV20-1; cdr3_aa: CSAPSEGLSQETQYF
v_call: TRBV20-1; cdr3_aa: CSATSRDSQETQYF
v_call: TRBV12-3/TRBV12-4; cdr3_aa: CASSLGPVEAFF
v_call: TRBV19; cdr3_aa: CASSISAATETFF
v_call: TRBV11-2; cdr3_aa: CASSWTSGGPDTQYF
v_call: TRBV7-2; cdr3_aa: CVSRASGGPKNIQYF
v_call: TRBV6-1; cdr3_aa: CASSRNWSNQPQHF
v_call: TRBV29-1; cdr3_aa: CSWGRNTEAFF
v_call: TRBV7-8; cdr3_aa: CASSWRGRTTDTQYF
v_call: TRBV12-3/TRBV12-4; cdr3_aa: CASSLIAGVSYEQYF
v_call: TRBV2; cdr3_aa: CASRGQFGQETQYF
v_call: TRBV29-1; cdr3_aa: CSVEDPHGLAYEQFF
v_call: TRBV7-9; cdr3_aa: CASSRQTTDTQYF
v_call: TRBV28; cdr3_aa: CASSTTWLRDGYTF